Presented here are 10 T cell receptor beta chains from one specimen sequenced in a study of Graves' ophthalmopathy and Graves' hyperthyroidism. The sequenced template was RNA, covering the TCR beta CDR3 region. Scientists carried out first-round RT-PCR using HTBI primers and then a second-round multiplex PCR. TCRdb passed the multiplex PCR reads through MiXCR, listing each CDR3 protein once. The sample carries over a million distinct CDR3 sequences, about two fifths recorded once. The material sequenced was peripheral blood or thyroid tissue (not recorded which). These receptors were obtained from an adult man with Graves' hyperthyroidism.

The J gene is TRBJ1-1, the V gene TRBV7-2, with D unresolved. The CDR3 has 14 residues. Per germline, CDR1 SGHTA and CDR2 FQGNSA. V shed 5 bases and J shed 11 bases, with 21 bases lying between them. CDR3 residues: CASSPYTGFDRAFF. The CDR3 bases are TGTGCCAGCAGCCCATATACGGGGTTTGATCGGGCTTTCTTT.

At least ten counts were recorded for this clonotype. This CDR3 reads CASSSGQGHHTIYF. The CDR3 DNA follows: TGTGCCAGCAGCTCCGGGCAGGGGCATCACACCATATATTTT. The V call is TRBV7-9, the J call TRBJ1-3; a possible D gene is TRBD1 (6 bases). CDR1 is SEHNR, CDR2 FQNEAQ, per germline (reference sequence). The CDR3 has 14 residues. V was trimmed by 4 bases and J by 8 bases, leaving 15 bases between them.

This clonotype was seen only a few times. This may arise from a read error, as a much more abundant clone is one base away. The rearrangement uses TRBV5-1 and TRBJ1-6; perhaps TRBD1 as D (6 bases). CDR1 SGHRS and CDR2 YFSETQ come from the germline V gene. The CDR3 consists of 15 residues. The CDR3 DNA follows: TGCGCCAACAGCCCAACGTACAGGGTGAATTCACCCCTCCACTTT. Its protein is CANSPTYRVNSPLHF.

CDR3: CATSDYARELFF. The CDR3 DNA reads as TGTGCCACCAGTGATTACGCCCGGGAGCTGTTTTTT. The chain uses TRBV24-1 and TRBJ2-2; no definite D call. The V gene's germline CDR1 is KGHDR and CDR2 SFDVKD. V gave up 2 bases and J gave up 9 bases, with 6 bases separating them. This CDR3 region has 12 residues.

This CDR3 is CSASIGLETQYF. The CDR3 bases are TGCAGTGCTAGCATAGGCCTGGAGACCCAGTACTTC. This chain links TRBV20-1 with TRBJ2-5; D uncertain. Trimming removed 3 bases from V and 5 bases from J, with 10 bases in between. Per the germline V gene, CDR1 is DFQATT and CDR2 is SNEGSKA (reference sequence). The CDR3 is made up of 12 amino acids.

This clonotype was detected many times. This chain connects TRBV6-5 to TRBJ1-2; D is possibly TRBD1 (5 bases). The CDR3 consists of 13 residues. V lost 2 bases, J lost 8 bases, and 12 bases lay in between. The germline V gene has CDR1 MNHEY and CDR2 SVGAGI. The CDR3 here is CASSYGPGNGYTF. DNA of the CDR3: TGTGCCAGCAGTTACGGGCCAGGGAACGGCTACACCTTC.

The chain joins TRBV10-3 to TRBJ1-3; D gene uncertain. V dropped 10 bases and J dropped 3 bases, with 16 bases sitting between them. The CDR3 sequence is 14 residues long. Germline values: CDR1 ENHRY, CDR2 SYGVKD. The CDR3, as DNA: TGTGCCAGCTCAGAGTTGGGAGGTGGAAACACCATATATTTT. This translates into CASSELGGGNTIYF.

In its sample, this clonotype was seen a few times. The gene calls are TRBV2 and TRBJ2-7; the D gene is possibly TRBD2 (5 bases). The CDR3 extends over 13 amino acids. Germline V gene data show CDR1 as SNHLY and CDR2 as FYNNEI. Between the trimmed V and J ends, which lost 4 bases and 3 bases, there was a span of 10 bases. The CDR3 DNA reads TGTGCCAGCAGTGTCAGAGACTACTACGAGCAGTACTTC. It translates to CASSVRDYYEQYF.

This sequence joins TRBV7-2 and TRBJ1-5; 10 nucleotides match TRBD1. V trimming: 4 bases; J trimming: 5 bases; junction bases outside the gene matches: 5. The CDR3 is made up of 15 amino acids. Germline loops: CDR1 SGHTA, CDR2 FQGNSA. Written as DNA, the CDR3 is TGTGCCAGCAGCTGGGGGACAGGGGCTCATCAGCCCCAGCATTTT. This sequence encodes CASSWGTGAHQPQHF.

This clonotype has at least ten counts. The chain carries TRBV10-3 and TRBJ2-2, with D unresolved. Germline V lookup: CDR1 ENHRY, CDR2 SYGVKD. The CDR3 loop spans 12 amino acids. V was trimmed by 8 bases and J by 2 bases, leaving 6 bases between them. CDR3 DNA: TGTGCCATCCACTCTAACACCGGGGAGCTGTTTTTT. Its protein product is CAIHSNTGELFF.